This TCR beta chain originates from a study of cytomegalovirus exposure and HLA in healthy donors. About the research overall: The 100 to 150 validation repertoires matched the 500 to 750 first-cohort repertoires in platform, a later analysis reported. Findings of the study overall: There were 150 to 200 TCR beta chains listed as cytomegalovirus-associated. The CMV antigen specificity of a few CMV-associated chains was confirmed through in vitro analysis.

The CDR3 sequence is 13 residues long. The germline gives CDR1 SGHNT, CDR2 YYREEE (reference sequence). V lost 4 bases to trimming and J lost 0 bases, with 6 bases between them. Profiled with immunoSEQ multiplex PCR; TCRdb holds only in-frame clones, not every one. The sample yields 200,000 or so clones, under 95% seen once. Comments on this clone: Its target is not known.

This clonotype was obtained from a woman in her late teens or twenties in good health and CMV-seronegative. Specimen: PBMCs. The J gene is TRBJ2-3, the V gene TRBV5-4; D gene unclear. CDR3 residues: CASSVTSTDTQYF. The CDR3 nucleotides read TGTGCCAGCAGCGTGACTAGCACAGATACGCAGTATTTT.